The TCR beta chain under discussion was sequenced for a study of shared clonotypes between healthy human individuals. Across the study: Sampling drew on donors who were a couple of women and a few men aged 18 to 49.

Whole-study results and caveats: Shared clonotypes: approximately 4.5% naive CD4, around 4% naive CD8, over 2% memory CD4, 0.4% memory CD8. Naive subsets, compared against memory subsets, generally had larger estimated richness values.

Samples underwent the assay at deep level. The assay was immunoSEQ multiplex PCR, and TCRdb's table has in-frame clones only and misses some. The top ten clones hold roughly 1.2% of a sample with about 1,500,000 clones, roughly 95% of them seen once. A word on this clone: Antigen specificity is unknown.

Specimen: naive CD4+ T cells sorted from blood. Regarding subset: CD45RA+ positively selected. This TCR derives from a young man in good health.

Written as DNA, the CDR3 is TGTGCCAGCAGGATAGGGGGGAACACTGAAGCTTTCTTT. Amino acids: CASRIGGNTEAFF. The J gene is TRBJ1-1, the V gene TRBV28; a possible D gene is TRBD1 (6 bases). Trimming removed 6 bases from V and 1 base from J, with 9 bases in between. The germline CDR1 and CDR2 sequences are MDHEN and SYDVKM. The CDR3 runs 13 residues.